These 18 T cell receptor beta chains were sequenced from one sample in a study of CD8 T cell repertoires and HIV-1 epitope variants. Here immunoSEQ multiplex PCR was the method, and the copy in TCRdb shows in-frame clones only, minus some. The data hold tens of thousands of clones, with roughly 77% observed a single time. The specimen was uncultured baseline CD8+ T cells from peripheral blood mononuclear cells (PBMCs). All receptors come from a male donor with HIV.

The genes are TRBV7-2 and TRBJ1-3; D unclear. Trimming left V 1 base short and J 0 bases short, with 4 bases between. CDR3 size: 14 residues. Germline V gene lookup returns CDR1 SGHTA and CDR2 FQGNSA. CDR3 DNA sequence: TGTGCCAGCAGCTTAGTACGCTCTGGAAACACCATATATTTT. Amino acids: CASSLVRSGNTIYF.

The chain uses TRBV29-1 and TRBJ1-4; TRBD1 aligns across 7 bases. The CDR3 contains 14 residues. V lost 6 bases to trimming and J lost 6 bases; unmatched junction nucleotides: 10. CDR1 is SQVTM and CDR2 is ANQGSEA in the germline V gene. CDR3 in DNA: TGCAGCGTAGCCTTGACAGGGCAGGATGAAAAACTGTTTTTT. This codes for CSVALTGQDEKLFF.

The chain joins TRBV14 to TRBJ2-2, with D uncertain. CDR1 SGHDN and CDR2 FVKESK come from the germline V gene. This CDR3 is built from 14 residues. Deletions cut 2 bases from V and 1 base from J, with 5 bases between. The CDR3 loop reads CASSQQMNTGELFF. The CDR3 nucleotides are TGTGCCAGCAGCCAACAAATGAACACCGGGGAGCTGTTTTTT. The full variable domain, with the rest looked up from reference TRBV14 and TRBJ2-2, is EAGVTQFPSHSVIEKGQTVTLRCDPISGHDNLYWYRRVMGKEIKFLLHFVKESKQDESGMPNNRFLAERTGGTYSTLKVQPAELEDSGVYFCASSQQMNTGELFFGEGSRLTVL.

The genes are TRBV7-9 and TRBJ2-7; 7 positions match TRBD1. Germline CDR1 SEHNR, CDR2 FQNEAQ (reference sequence). The CDR3 contains 14 residues. V lost 1 base to trimming and J lost 4 bases; unmatched junction nucleotides: 4. CDR3 DNA sequence: TGTGCCAGCAGCTTAGAGGGGGCGAATTACGAGCAGTACTTC. It translates to CASSLEGANYEQYF.

The gene calls are TRBV5-6 and TRBJ2-1, with D perhaps assigned TRBD1 or TRBD2 (5 bases each). CDR1 SGHDT and CDR2 YYEEEE come from the germline V gene. The V end lost 0 bases, the J end lost 5 bases, and 15 bases lay between the germline ends. The CDR3 is made up of 16 amino acids. CDR3 amino acids: CASSLGGNRRDNEQFF. The CDR3 DNA follows: TGTGCCAGCAGCTTGGGGGGTAACAGGCGGGACAATGAGCAGTTCTTC.

The sample holds a few counts of this clone. This sequence joins TRBV18 and TRBJ2-7; 8 bases are shared with TRBD1. Germline lookup yields CDR1 KGHSH and CDR2 LQKENI. The CDR3 runs to 14 residues. The V segment lost 3 bases and the J segment 7 bases; nucleotides outside the gene matches: 8. The CDR3 nucleotides read TGTGCCAGCTCACCTGGACAGGGTGTGAAAGAGCAGTACTTC. Translating it yields CASSPGQGVKEQYF. Complete variable domain (other parts from reference TRBV18 and TRBJ2-7): NAGVMQNPRHLVRRRGQEARLRCSPMKGHSHVYWYRQLPEEGLKFMVYLQKENIIDESGMPKERFSAEFPKEGPSILRIQQVVRGDSAAYFCASSPGQGVKEQYFGPGTRLTVT.

CDR3: CASSARAGNSYNEQFF. The DNA of the CDR3 is TGTGCCAGCAGCGCCAGAGCGGGGAACTCCTACAATGAGCAGTTCTTC. The chain has TRBV9 and TRBJ2-1, with 7 positions matching TRBD2. The germline gives CDR1 SGDLS, CDR2 YYNGEE. Germline trimming cut 3 bases from V and 0 bases from J; bases unmatched to any gene: 6. This CDR3 is built from 16 residues.

This chain connects TRBV7-9 to TRBJ1-2; no clear D gene. The V gene lost 3 bases and the J gene lost 4 bases, with 9 bases spanning the gap. CDR1 SEHNR and CDR2 FQNEAQ come from the germline V gene (reference sequence). The CDR3 is made up of 13 amino acids. CDR3: CASSFGQLYGYTF. The CDR3 DNA reads as TGTGCCAGCAGCTTCGGGCAGCTCTATGGCTACACCTTC.

The V and J genes are TRBV7-2 and TRBJ2-1; D is tentatively TRBD1 or TRBD2 (6 bases each). Germline CDR1 is SGHTA and CDR2 is FQGNSA. The CDR3 extends over 15 amino acids. V was trimmed by 3 bases and J by 10 bases, leaving 19 bases between them. CDR3 residues: CASSFSPSGGTEQFF. DNA of the CDR3: TGTGCCAGCAGCTTCTCCCCTTCTGGGGGGACAGAGCAGTTCTTC. Full variable domain (rest looked up from reference TRBV7-2 and TRBJ2-1): GAGVSQSPSNKVTEKGKDVELRCDPISGHTALYWYRQSLGQGLEFLIYFQGNSAPDKSGLPSDRFSAERTGGSVSTLTIQRTQQEDSAVYLCASSFSPSGGTEQFFGPGTRLTVL.

The chain is built from TRBV6-1 and TRBJ1-2, with 11 bases aligning to TRBD1. The germline CDR1 and CDR2 sequences are MNHNS and SASEGT. The J segment lost 6 bases and the V segment lost 7 bases, leaving 4 bases of the junction unmatched. This CDR3 has 13 amino acids. In DNA, the CDR3 is TGTGCCAGCAACGGACAGGGGGCGGATGGCTACACCTTC. Translating it yields CASNGQGADGYTF.

The gene calls are TRBV11-2 and TRBJ2-7; 7 nucleotides align to TRBD2. J was trimmed by 6 bases and V by 2 bases; bases with no gene match: 7. The CDR3 consists of 14 residues. Germline CDR1 is SGHAT and CDR2 is FQNNGV. The CDR3 DNA is TGTGCCAGCAGCTTATGGGAGGGAGTAGGCGAGCAGTACTTC. Its protein is CASSLWEGVGEQYF.

The V gene is TRBV7-9, the J gene TRBJ1-2; 10 nucleotides match TRBD1. This CDR3 spans 15 amino acids. Germline trimming cut 3 bases from V and 7 bases from J; bases unmatched to any gene: 8. The germline CDR1 and CDR2 sequences are SEHNR and FQNEAQ (reference sequence). Written as DNA, the CDR3 is TGTGCCAGCAGCTTTACCGGGACAGGGGCAGGTGGCTACACCTTC. It translates to CASSFTGTGAGGYTF.

This chain uses TRBV6-1 with TRBJ1-2, with D possibly TRBD1 on 6 matching bases. Trimming pared 1 base from V and 7 bases from J, leaving 19 bases between. The germline CDR1 and CDR2 sequences are MNHNS and SASEGT. The CDR3 covers 16 residues. CDR3 DNA: TGTGCCAGCAGTGAAGAGGTTGGGGGCGGAAGAAGTGGCTACACCTTC. This gives the protein CASSEEVGGGRSGYTF.

This clone has ten or more counts. This chain joins TRBV9 and TRBJ2-3, with TRBD2 identical over 8 bases. V gave up 4 bases and J gave up 5 bases; unmatched junction bases: 12. This CDR3 is built from 16 residues. Germline CDR1 reads SGDLS; CDR2 reads YYNGEE. As DNA, the CDR3 is TGTGCCAGCAGCCCTTTAGCGGGGCCTGTCGGAGATACGCAGTATTTT. Translation: CASSPLAGPVGDTQYF.

This clone was counted a few times. Distinct nucleotide sequences in the sample also encode this CDR3. V gene TRBV7-2 combines with J gene TRBJ1-2; no clear D gene. Germline CDR1 and CDR2: SGHTA and FQGNSA. The CDR3 totals 11 residues. Trimming took 5 bases from V and 10 from J, leaving 11 bases between them. The CDR3 sequence: CASSPAGDYTF. CDR3 nucleotide sequence: TGTGCCAGCAGCCCCGCGGGTGACTACACCTTC.

The genes are TRBV4-1 and TRBJ2-7; D is unclear. The ends were cut back, 1 base at V and 0 bases at J, with 10 bases in the middle. The CDR3 consists of 15 residues. Germline V gene lookup returns CDR1 MGHRA and CDR2 YSYEKL. Here the CDR3 DNA reads TGCGCCAGCAGCCAAGGGGTTACAGTCTCCTACGAGCAGTACTTC. Translation: CASSQGVTVSYEQYF.

The chain carries TRBV9 and TRBJ1-2, with TRBD1 matching over 11 bases. Germline V gene sequence: CDR1 SGDLS, CDR2 YYNGEE. The CDR3 is 14 residues long. The trim removed 4 bases at V and 7 bases at J, leaving 6 bases unmatched. In nucleotides, the CDR3 is TGTGCCAGCAGCTATACCGGGACAGGGGGTGGCTACACCTTC. Its translation: CASSYTGTGGGYTF.

The V gene is TRBV5-8, the J gene TRBJ1-1; tentatively, D is TRBD1 (5 bases). The CDR3 runs to 13 residues. CDR1 is SGHTS and CDR2 is YDEGEE in the germline V gene. The V gene lost 2 bases and the J gene lost 1 base, with 6 bases spanning the gap. The DNA for the CDR3 is TGTGCCAGCAGCTTCGACAGGAACACTGAAGCTTTCTTT. Amino acids: CASSFDRNTEAFF. Using reference TRBV5-8 and TRBJ1-1 for the parts outside the CDR3, the full variable domain is EAGVTQSPTHLIKTRGQQATLRCSPISGHTSVYWYQQALGLGLQFLLWYDEGEERNRGNFPPRFSGRQFPNYSSELNVNALELEDSALYLCASSFDRNTEAFFGQGTRLTVV.